A selection of T cell receptor beta chains follows, all from one sample in a study of T cells after yellow fever vaccination. Each CDR3 protein is one row after TCRdb ran MiXCR on the 5' RACE reads. The sample yields 100,000 to 150,000 distinct CDR3 sequences, about 7.4% seen once. Source: CD4+ T cells sorted from PBMCs, taken approximately 11 days after the first yellow fever vaccination. All receptors derive from a young man who received the YFV17D yellow fever vaccine. Each CDR3 is given with its conserved first and last residue. A D gene is named only where the DNA matches it firmly. Size is stated for part of the rows, as once, few or many counts, or as a class when the clone is expanded.

>TRBV9|NA|many|TRBJ1-6
CASSANPGSGTSLHF
TGTGCCAGCAGCGCCAATCCGGGATCCGGTACGTCCCTCCACTTT
>TRBV6-2/TRBV6-3|TRBD2|many|TRBJ2-3
CASSPWTSGVGDTQYF
TGTGCCAGCAGTCCTTGGACTAGCGGGGTGGGAGATACGCAGTATTTT
>TRBV5-1|NA|many|TRBJ1-1
CASSLLGSGTEAFF
TGCGCCAGCAGCTTGCTAGGGAGTGGAACTGAAGCTTTCTTT
>TRBV5-1|NA|NA|TRBJ2-3
CASSLGYRLDLGTDTQYF
TGCGCCAGCAGCCTTGGATACCGGCTTGATTTGGGCACAGATACGCAGTATTTT
>TRBV5-1|TRBD1|many|TRBJ2-2
CASRFNPGQGNTGELFF
TGCGCCAGCAGGTTCAATCCGGGACAGGGTAACACCGGGGAGCTGTTTTTT
>TRBV11-2|TRBD1|many|TRBJ2-7
CASSLASYGWGQQSYEQYF
TGTGCCAGCAGCTTGGCATCTTATGGATGGGGACAGCAAAGCTACGAGCAGTACTTC
>TRBV6-2/TRBV6-3|NA|many|TRBJ1-5
CASSWFRGVNQPQHF
TGTGCCAGCAGTTGGTTTAGGGGCGTCAATCAGCCCCAGCATTTT
>TRBV18|NA|many|TRBJ1-5
CASGRDRQEPQHF
TGTGCCAGCGGGCGAGACAGGCAGGAGCCCCAGCATTTT
>TRBV4-2|NA|many|TRBJ2-1
CASSPSNPGQNNEQFF
TGTGCCAGCAGCCCCTCCAACCCGGGGCAGAACAATGAGCAGTTCTTC
>TRBV29-1|TRBD2|NA|TRBJ2-1
CSVARAGGPFNEQFF
TGCAGCGTTGCGAGAGCGGGGGGGCCTTTTAATGAGCAGTTCTTC
>TRBV30|TRBD1|few|TRBJ1-6
CAWKGPGTGTAPLHF
TGTGCCTGGAAAGGTCCCGGGACAGGGACGGCACCCCTCCACTTT
>TRBV12-3/TRBV12-4|NA|NA|TRBJ1-2
CASSSALGYGYTF
TGTGCCAGCAGTTCAGCCCTGGGCTATGGCTACACCTTC
>TRBV6-1|NA|many|TRBJ2-3
CASSDMGGNTDTQYF
TGTGCCAGCAGCGACATGGGGGGCAACACAGATACGCAGTATTTT
>TRBV6-2/TRBV6-3|NA|NA|TRBJ2-3
CASSLLGPTNTDTQYF
TGTGCCAGCAGTTTACTGGGGCCGACCAACACAGATACGCAGTATTTT
>TRBV7-2|NA|NA|TRBJ2-5
CASSFLERETQYF
TGTGCCAGCAGCTTCCTGGAGAGGGAGACCCAGTACTTC
>TRBV12-3/TRBV12-4|NA|many|TRBJ2-5
CASSLQARETQYF
TGTGCCAGCAGTCTCCAAGCTCGGGAGACCCAGTACTTC
>TRBV5-1|TRBD1|many|TRBJ2-2
CASRPGTADTGELFF
TGCGCCAGCAGGCCCGGGACAGCGGACACCGGGGAGCTGTTTTTT
>TRBV5-1|TRBD2|NA|TRBJ2-5
CASSLLRGGGETQYF
TGCGCCAGCAGCTTGCTTCGGGGGGGCGGAGAGACCCAGTACTTC
>TRBV5-1|NA|many|TRBJ1-2
CASTPTLGMGGHGYTF
TGCGCCAGCACCCCAACCCTAGGAATGGGGGGCCATGGCTACACCTTC
>TRBV4-1|NA|NA|TRBJ1-2
CASSKLGSGGYGYTF
TGCGCCAGCAGCAAACTGGGGTCGGGAGGCTATGGCTACACCTTC
>TRBV5-5|TRBD1|NA|TRBJ2-5
CASDGDRAAETQYF
TGTGCCAGCGACGGGGACAGGGCGGCAGAGACCCAGTACTTC
>TRBV5-1|NA|many|TRBJ2-1
CASSLGTLRTYNEQFF
TGCGCCAGCAGCTTGGGTACACTGCGCACCTACAATGAGCAGTTCTTC
>TRBV12-3/TRBV12-4|TRBD2|many|TRBJ2-2
CASSFSGGGAWELFF
TGTGCCAGCAGTTTTAGCGGGGGGGGCGCCTGGGAGCTGTTTTTT
>TRBV12-3/TRBV12-4|NA|many|TRBJ2-3
CASSGAPRVSTDTQYF
TGTGCCAGCAGTGGGGCCCCCCGGGTGAGCACAGATACGCAGTATTTT
>TRBV18|NA|NA|TRBJ2-5
CASLREQETQYF
TGTGCCAGCCTCAGGGAGCAAGAGACCCAGTACTTC
>TRBV20-1|TRBD2|many|TRBJ2-3
CSASSGGDDTQYF
TGCAGTGCTAGTAGCGGGGGGGACGATACGCAGTATTTT
>TRBV21-1|NA|many|TRBJ1-5
CASSNTRFGQSWTGQPQHF
TGTGCCAGCAGCAATACCCGATTTGGACAGTCGTGGACAGGTCAGCCCCAGCATTTT
>TRBV20-1|TRBD2|many|TRBJ2-1
CSATPPGGENNEQFF
TGCAGTGCTACCCCGCCGGGGGGGGAGAACAATGAGCAGTTCTTC
>TRBV5-1|NA|many|TRBJ1-2
CASSDPGVGYGYTF
TGCGCCAGCAGCGATCCGGGAGTCGGCTATGGCTACACCTTC
>TRBV4-2|NA|many|TRBJ1-4
CASSQVVVQEKLFF
TGTGCCAGCAGCCAAGTCGTTGTGCAGGAAAAACTGTTTTTT
>TRBV7-2|TRBD2|few|TRBJ2-1
CASSFAGTSGANEQFF
TGTGCCAGCAGCTTCGCCGGGACTAGCGGGGCCAATGAGCAGTTCTTC
>TRBV5-4|NA|many|TRBJ1-6
CASRMDRAGDSPLHF
TGTGCCAGCAGAATGGACCGGGCAGGGGATTCACCCCTCCACTTT
>TRBV7-3|NA|many|TRBJ2-2
CASSLLSVNGELFF
TGTGCCAGCAGCTTACTCAGCGTCAACGGGGAGCTGTTTTTT
>TRBV7-6|TRBD1|many|TRBJ2-3
CASSGTGNSQYF
TGTGCCAGCAGCGGGACAGGGAACTCGCAGTATTTT
>TRBV9|NA|many|TRBJ2-5
CASSVEVNQMGTQYF
TGTGCCAGCAGCGTAGAAGTCAACCAAATGGGGACCCAGTACTTC
>TRBV7-2|NA|many|TRBJ1-3
CASSLVGTGNTIYF
TGTGCCAGCAGCTTAGTGGGTACAGGGAACACCATATATTTT
>TRBV20-1|NA|many|TRBJ2-7
CSASTPIYYEQYF
TGCAGTGCTAGTACTCCCATTTACTACGAGCAGTACTTC
>TRBV18|TRBD2|many|TRBJ2-1
CASSPQRGAYNEQFF
TGTGCCAGCTCACCACAGCGGGGAGCCTACAATGAGCAGTTCTTC
>TRBV12-3/TRBV12-4|NA|many|TRBJ2-4
CASSLLGLAKNIQYF
TGTGCCAGCAGTCTTCTGGGGTTAGCCAAAAACATTCAGTACTTC
>TRBV12-3/TRBV12-4|TRBD1|many|TRBJ1-2
CASTRDSPNYGYTF
TGTGCCAGCACCCGGGACAGTCCTAACTATGGCTACACCTTC
>TRBV7-9|NA|many|TRBJ1-1
CASSLDSGTEAFF
TGTGCCAGCAGCTTAGATTCAGGGACTGAAGCTTTCTTT
>TRBV19|NA|many|TRBJ2-7
CASSIDQVGGEQYF
TGTGCCAGTAGTATAGATCAGGTTGGCGGCGAGCAGTACTTC
>TRBV7-2|TRBD1|NA|TRBJ2-3
CASSRIPGTGSTDTQYF
TGTGCCAGCAGCCGAATACCCGGGACAGGCAGCACAGATACGCAGTATTTT
>TRBV7-9|NA|many|TRBJ2-5
CASSLESGKYF
TGTGCCAGCAGCTTAGAGTCGGGAAAGTACTTC
>TRBV5-1|NA|many|TRBJ2-7
CASSLWGSPSTYEQYF
TGCGCCAGCAGCTTGTGGGGCAGCCCCTCGACGTACGAGCAGTACTTC
>TRBV7-9|NA|many|TRBJ2-5
CASSRDQGQETQYF
TGTGCCAGCAGTCGGGACCAAGGGCAAGAGACCCAGTACTTC
>TRBV24-1|NA|many|TRBJ1-5
CATSDSSGDVQPQHF
TGTGCCACCAGTGATTCTTCAGGGGACGTTCAGCCCCAGCATTTT
>TRBV5-1|NA|many|TRBJ2-5
CASSSPNQETQYF
TGCGCCAGCAGCAGCCCGAATCAAGAGACCCAGTACTTC
>TRBV5-1|NA|NA|TRBJ2-2
CASSWTRTGELFF
TGCGCCAGCAGCTGGACCCGCACCGGGGAGCTGTTTTTT
>TRBV6-5|TRBD1|many|TRBJ2-2
CASSYKGQTGELFF
TGTGCCAGCAGTTATAAGGGACAGACCGGGGAGCTGTTTTTT
>TRBV7-2|NA|many|TRBJ2-3
CASKPATGTDTQYF
TGTGCCAGCAAGCCCGCAACGGGAACAGATACGCAGTATTTT
>TRBV7-9|NA|many|TRBJ2-7
CASSFRLSSYEQYF
TGTGCCAGCAGCTTTAGGCTATCCTCCTACGAGCAGTACTTC
>TRBV19|NA|NA|TRBJ2-4
CASSIGRVGIQYF
TGTGCCAGTAGTATAGGGCGGGTCGGCATTCAGTACTTC